This entry features one T cell receptor (beta chain) sequence. The CDR3 covers 15 residues. The germline V gene encodes CDR1 MGHRA and CDR2 YSYEKL. Trimming cost V 1 base and J 4 bases, with 11 bases left between them. The data stem from a study of shared clonotypes between healthy human individuals. Naivety among CD8 cells was defined by CD45RO negativity and positive CCR7 selection, thereby excluding terminally differentiated effector memory CD45RA+ cells. TCRdb's copy holds only in-frame clones and misses some; the assay was immunoSEQ multiplex PCR. The sample holds approximately 2,000,000 clones, 80% to 95% seen once.

The source material was naive CD8+ T cells from PBMCs. This TCR derives from a young man in good health. Some clones in this sample may be carry-over from other donors' samples. The chain couples TRBV4-1 to TRBJ2-1, with D perhaps matching TRBD1 or TRBD2 (5 bases each). As DNA, the CDR3 is TGCGCCAGCAGCCAAGCCGGGACCGAATACAATGAGCAGTTCTTC. Translation gives CASSQAGTEYNEQFF.